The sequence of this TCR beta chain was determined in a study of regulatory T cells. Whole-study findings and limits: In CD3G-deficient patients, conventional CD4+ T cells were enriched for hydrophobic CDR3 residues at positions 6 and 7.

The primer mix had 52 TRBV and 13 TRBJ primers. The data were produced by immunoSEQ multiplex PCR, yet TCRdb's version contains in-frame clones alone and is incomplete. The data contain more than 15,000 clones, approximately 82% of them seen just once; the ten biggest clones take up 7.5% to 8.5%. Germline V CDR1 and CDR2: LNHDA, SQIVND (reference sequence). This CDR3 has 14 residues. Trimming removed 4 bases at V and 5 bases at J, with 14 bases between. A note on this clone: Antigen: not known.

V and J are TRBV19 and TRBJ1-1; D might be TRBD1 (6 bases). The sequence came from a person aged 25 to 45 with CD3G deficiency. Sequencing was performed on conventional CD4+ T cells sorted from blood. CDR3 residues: CASSNVGGRTEAFF. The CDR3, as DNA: TGTGCCAGTAGTAACGTCGGGGGGCGGACTGAAGCTTTCTTT.